These T cell receptor beta chains were read from a single sample in a study of blood T cells in healthy people across ages. Using its own MiXCR run on the 5' RACE reads, TCRdb lists one record per CDR3 protein. This table holds 1.2 million to 1.5 million distinct CDR3 sequences, around two fifths found once. Sequenced: blood. Every receptor here comes from a woman aged 18-29 years in good health. The CDR3 runs from the conserved cysteine through the conserved F or W. The D gene is left open where the match is weak. Clone size is not always given. Where it is, it says once, few, many or a class for expanded clones.

J,length,size,D,V,DNA,CDR3
TRBJ2-7,13,many,NA,TRBV5-1,TGCGCCAGCAGCGTCCGGGACTCCTACGAGCAGTACTTC,CASSVRDSYEQYF
TRBJ1-5,15,NA,NA,TRBV20-1,TGCAGTGCTGGTTCTAGGGGGGCGAGCAATCAGCCCCAGCATTTT,CSAGSRGASNQPQHF
TRBJ2-3,17,few,TRBD2,TRBV7-2,TGTGCCAGCAGCTTAGTCGGGGCTAGCGGGGCCTCAGATACGCAGTATTTT,CASSLVGASGASDTQYF
TRBJ2-1,18,few,TRBD1,TRBV5-1,TGCGCCAGCAGCCCGACCGGCGGACAGGGGAACACCTACAATGAGCAGTTCTTC,CASSPTGGQGNTYNEQFF
TRBJ2-2,12,few,NA,TRBV6-5,TGTGCCAGCAGGGTTACCTGGGGGGAGCTGTTTTTT,CASRVTWGELFF
TRBJ2-3,13,few,NA,TRBV28,TGTGCCACCCAACAGGCCTTAACAGATACGCAGTATTTT,CATQQALTDTQYF
TRBJ1-2,13,few,NA,TRBV10-3,TGTGCCATCAGTGAAGACCTGAACTATGGCTACACCTTC,CAISEDLNYGYTF
TRBJ2-3,15,few,NA,TRBV7-9,TGTGCCAGCAGCTTAGTTCCCAAAAGCACAGATACGCAGTATTTT,CASSLVPKSTDTQYF
TRBJ2-1,15,NA,NA,TRBV5-6,TGTGCCAGCAGCTTTTGGGCAGACACCTTCAATGAGCAGTTCTTC,CASSFWADTFNEQFF
TRBJ2-2,15,few,NA,TRBV9,TGTGCCAGCAACGTAGGGGGGGCCAACACCGGGGAGCTGTTTTTT,CASNVGGANTGELFF
TRBJ2-7,15,NA,NA,TRBV21-1,TGTGCCAGCAGCAAAGATCGCGGGAGCTTCGACGAGCAGTACTTC,CASSKDRGSFDEQYF
TRBJ2-7,13,many,NA,TRBV12-3/TRBV12-4,TGTGCCAGCACCGAAGGTGACGGCTACGAGCAGTACTTC,CASTEGDGYEQYF
TRBJ2-7,11,few,NA,TRBV7-6,TGTGCCGGCACCCTGGGGTACGAGCAGTACTTC,CAGTLGYEQYF
TRBJ2-7,16,NA,NA,TRBV20-1,TGCAGTGCTAGCTATTTTGAAGAACTTGGGGTCTACGAGCAGTACTTC,CSASYFEELGVYEQYF
TRBJ2-7,17,NA,TRBD2,TRBV20-1,TGCAGTGCTAGCCAGACCCCACTAGCGGGGGGCTCCTACGAGCAGTACTTC,CSASQTPLAGGSYEQYF
TRBJ2-3,15,NA,NA,TRBV12-3/TRBV12-4,TGTGCCAGCGGCCTTCTGGGCACCCCCACAGATACGCAGTATTTT,CASGLLGTPTDTQYF
TRBJ2-7,13,few,NA,TRBV20-1,TGCAGTGCCCCATGGCTGGTAGTCCACGAGCAGTACTTC,CSAPWLVVHEQYF
TRBJ2-7,17,NA,NA,TRBV7-7,TGTGCCAGCAGCTTAGCGGTGGGTAGCGGCCCTGTGGGCGAGCAGTACTTC,CASSLAVGSGPVGEQYF
TRBJ1-1,16,once,NA,TRBV25-1,TGTGCCAGCAGTGAATCAGGAGGGGGACGACGGACTGAAGCTTTCTTT,CASSESGGGRRTEAFF